Many counts were recorded for the clone carrying this TCR beta chain. This entry is derived from a study of T-cell reconstitution after alpha-beta-depleted transplantation in children. Unique molecular identifiers were built into the TCRbeta library. One entry per CDR3 protein results from TCRdb running MiXCR on the PCR reads. The sample holds about 610,000 distinct CDR3 sequences; about 10% are singletons and the top ten take approximately 4.1%. Sequenced material: PBMCs from the stem cell graft donor, taken from the stem cell graft. This receptor was taken from a human donor who donated a stem cell graft to a child with acute myeloid leukemia.

The CDR3 spells CSVGAGHEQYF. The DNA of the CDR3 is TGCAGCGTTGGGGCAGGGCACGAGCAGTACTTC. The chain uses TRBV29-1 and TRBJ2-7, with D maybe TRBD1 (5 bases). V dropped 4 bases and J dropped 5 bases, with 9 bases sitting between them. CDR1 and CDR2 from the germline V gene are SQVTM and ANQGSEA. The CDR3 consists of 11 residues.